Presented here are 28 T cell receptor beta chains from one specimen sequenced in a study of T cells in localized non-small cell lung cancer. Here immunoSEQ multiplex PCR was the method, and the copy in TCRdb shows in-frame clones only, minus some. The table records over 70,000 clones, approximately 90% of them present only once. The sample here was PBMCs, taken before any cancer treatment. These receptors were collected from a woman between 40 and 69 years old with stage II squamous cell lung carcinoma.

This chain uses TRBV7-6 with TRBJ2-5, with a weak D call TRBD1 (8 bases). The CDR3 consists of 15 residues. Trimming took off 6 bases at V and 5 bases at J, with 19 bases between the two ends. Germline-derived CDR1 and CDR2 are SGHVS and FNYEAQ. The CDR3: CASRLVGQGGETQYF. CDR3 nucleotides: TGTGCCAGCAGGCTCGTCGGACAGGGAGGGGAGACCCAGTACTTC.

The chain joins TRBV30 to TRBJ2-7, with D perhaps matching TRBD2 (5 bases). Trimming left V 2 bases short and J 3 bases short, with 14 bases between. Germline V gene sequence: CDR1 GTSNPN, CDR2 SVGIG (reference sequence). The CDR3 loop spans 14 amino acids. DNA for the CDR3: TGTGCCTGGAGTCCAGGACTTATACTCTACGAGCAGTACTTC. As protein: CAWSPGLILYEQYF.

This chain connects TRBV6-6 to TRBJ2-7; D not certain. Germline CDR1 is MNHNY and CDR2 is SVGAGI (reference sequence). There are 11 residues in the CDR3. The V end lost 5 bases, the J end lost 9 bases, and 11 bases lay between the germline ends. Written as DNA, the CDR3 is TGTGCCAGCAGTCCCCCACCGGGGCAGTACTTC. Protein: CASSPPPGQYF.

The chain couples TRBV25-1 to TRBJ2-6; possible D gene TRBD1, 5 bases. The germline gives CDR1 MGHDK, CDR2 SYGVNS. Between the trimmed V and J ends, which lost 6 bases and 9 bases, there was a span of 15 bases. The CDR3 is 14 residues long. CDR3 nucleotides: TGTGCCAGCAGCCGCGGACAAATCGGCAACGTCCTGACTTTC. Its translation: CASSRGQIGNVLTF.

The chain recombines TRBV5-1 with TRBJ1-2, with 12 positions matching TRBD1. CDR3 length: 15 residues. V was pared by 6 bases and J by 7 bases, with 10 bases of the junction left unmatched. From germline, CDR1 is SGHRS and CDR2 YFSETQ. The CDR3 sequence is CASTSAGTGGGGYTF. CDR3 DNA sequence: TGCGCCAGCACGTCTGCCGGGACAGGGGGCGGTGGCTACACCTTC.

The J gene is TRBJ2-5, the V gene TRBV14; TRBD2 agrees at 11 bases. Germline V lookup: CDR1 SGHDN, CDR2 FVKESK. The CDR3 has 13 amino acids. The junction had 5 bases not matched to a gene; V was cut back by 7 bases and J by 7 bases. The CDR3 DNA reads TGTGCCAGCACCCGTAGCGGGGGGGGGACCCAGTACTTC. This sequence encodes CASTRSGGGTQYF.

The CDR3 region has the DNA TGCAGCGTTACGAAGGGAGTGAGCAATCAGCCCCAGCATTTT. Its translation is CSVTKGVSNQPQHF. V and J are TRBV29-1 and TRBJ1-5; D gene unclear. Germline-derived CDR1 and CDR2 are SQVTM and ANQGSEA. The CDR3 has 14 residues. Trimming removed 5 bases from V and 1 base from J, with 12 bases in between.

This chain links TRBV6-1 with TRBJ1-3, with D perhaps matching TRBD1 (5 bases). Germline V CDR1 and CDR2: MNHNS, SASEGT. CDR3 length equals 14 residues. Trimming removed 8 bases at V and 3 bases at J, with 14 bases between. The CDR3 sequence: CASGQGWRGNTIYF. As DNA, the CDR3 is TGTGCCAGCGGGCAGGGTTGGCGTGGAAACACCATATATTTT.

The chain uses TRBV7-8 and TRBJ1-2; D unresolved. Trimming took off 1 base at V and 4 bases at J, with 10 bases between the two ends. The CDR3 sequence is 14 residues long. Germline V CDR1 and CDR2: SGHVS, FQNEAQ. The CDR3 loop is CASSLDSSTYGYTF. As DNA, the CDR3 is TGTGCCAGCAGCTTAGACAGCTCGACCTATGGCTACACCTTC.

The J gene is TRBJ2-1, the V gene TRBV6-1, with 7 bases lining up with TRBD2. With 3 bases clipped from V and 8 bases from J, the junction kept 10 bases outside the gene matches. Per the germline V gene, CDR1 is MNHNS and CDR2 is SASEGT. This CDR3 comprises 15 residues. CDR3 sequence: CASSEGLPGFYEQFF. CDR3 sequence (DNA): TGTGCCAGCAGTGAGGGACTACCGGGGTTCTATGAGCAGTTCTTC.

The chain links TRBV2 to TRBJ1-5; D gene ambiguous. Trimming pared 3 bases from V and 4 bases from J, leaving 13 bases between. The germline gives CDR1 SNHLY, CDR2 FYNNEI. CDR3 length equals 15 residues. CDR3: CASSDRREGNQPQHF. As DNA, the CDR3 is TGTGCCAGCAGTGACCGGCGGGAAGGGAATCAGCCCCAGCATTTT.

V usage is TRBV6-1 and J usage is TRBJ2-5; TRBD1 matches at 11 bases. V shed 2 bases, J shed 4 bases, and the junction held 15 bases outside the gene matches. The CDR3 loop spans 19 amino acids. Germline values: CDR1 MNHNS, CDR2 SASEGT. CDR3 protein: CASSESPGRTGGEGETQYF. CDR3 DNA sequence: TGTGCCAGCAGTGAATCCCCCGGGAGGACAGGGGGCGAAGGAGAGACCCAGTACTTC.

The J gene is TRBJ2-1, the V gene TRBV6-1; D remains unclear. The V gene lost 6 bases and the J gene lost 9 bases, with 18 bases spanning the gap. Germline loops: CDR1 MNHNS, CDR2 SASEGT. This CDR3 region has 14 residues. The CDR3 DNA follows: TGTGCCAGCAGGCGGCCCGCCATATCTGCTGAGCAGTTCTTC. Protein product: CASRRPAISAEQFF.

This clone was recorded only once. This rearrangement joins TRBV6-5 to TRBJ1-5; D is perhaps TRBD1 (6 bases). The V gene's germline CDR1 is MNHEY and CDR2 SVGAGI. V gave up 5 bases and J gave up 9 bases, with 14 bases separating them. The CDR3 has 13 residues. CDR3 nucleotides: TGTGCCAGCAGTCCCACAGGGTTATGGCCCCAGCATTTT. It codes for CASSPTGLWPQHF.

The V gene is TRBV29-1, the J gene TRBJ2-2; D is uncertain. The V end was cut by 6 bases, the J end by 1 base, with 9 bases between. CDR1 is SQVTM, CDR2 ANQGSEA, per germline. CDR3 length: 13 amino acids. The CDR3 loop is CSVRMLNTGELFF. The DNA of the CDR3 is TGCAGCGTGAGGATGCTGAACACCGGGGAGCTGTTTTTT.

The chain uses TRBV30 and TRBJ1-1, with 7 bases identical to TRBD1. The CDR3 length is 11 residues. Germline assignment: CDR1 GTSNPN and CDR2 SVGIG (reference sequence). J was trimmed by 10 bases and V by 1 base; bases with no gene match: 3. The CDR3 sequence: CAWSATGLAFF. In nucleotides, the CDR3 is TGTGCCTGGAGTGCGACAGGGTTAGCTTTCTTT.

The CDR3: CASSAQTTTETQYF. The CDR3, as DNA: TGTGCCAGCAGCGCACAAACTACGACGGAGACCCAGTACTTC. The V and J genes are TRBV9 and TRBJ2-5; D is undetermined. The CDR3 length is 14 residues. CDR1 and CDR2 (germline): SGDLS, YYNGEE. The V end lost 3 bases, the J end lost 5 bases, and 14 bases lay between the germline ends.

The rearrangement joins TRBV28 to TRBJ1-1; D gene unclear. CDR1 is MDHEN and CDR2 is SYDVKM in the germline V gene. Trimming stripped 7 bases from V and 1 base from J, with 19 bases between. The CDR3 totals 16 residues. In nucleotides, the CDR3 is TGTGCCAGCACCCCCGTCTACATCTCCGGGAACACTGAAGCTTTCTTT. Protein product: CASTPVYISGNTEAFF.

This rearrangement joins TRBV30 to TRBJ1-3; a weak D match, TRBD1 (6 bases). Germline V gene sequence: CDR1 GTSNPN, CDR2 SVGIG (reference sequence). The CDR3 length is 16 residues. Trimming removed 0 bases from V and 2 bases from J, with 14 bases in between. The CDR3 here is CAWSVQGLIPGNTIYF. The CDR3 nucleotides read TGTGCCTGGAGTGTACAGGGATTAATCCCTGGAAACACCATATATTTT.

The CDR3 is CASSYSVDRAGNTIYF. As DNA, the CDR3 is TGTGCCAGCAGTTACTCGGTCGACAGGGCCGGAAACACCATATATTTT. This chain joins TRBV6-6 and TRBJ1-3, with 7 positions matching TRBD1. V trimming: 0 bases; J trimming: 4 bases; junction bases outside the gene matches: 6. This CDR3 contains 16 residues. CDR1 MNHNY and CDR2 SVGAGI come from the germline V gene (reference sequence).

CDR3 sequence (DNA): TGTGCCAGCAGCGAGGACACGGTAAAAGGTGGCTACACCTTC. It encodes CASSEDTVKGGYTF. The chain joins TRBV6-5 to TRBJ1-2, with D maybe TRBD1 (5 bases). Germline V lookup: CDR1 MNHEY, CDR2 SVGAGI. Between the trimmed V and J ends, which lost 6 bases and 7 bases, there was a span of 18 bases. This CDR3 has 14 residues.

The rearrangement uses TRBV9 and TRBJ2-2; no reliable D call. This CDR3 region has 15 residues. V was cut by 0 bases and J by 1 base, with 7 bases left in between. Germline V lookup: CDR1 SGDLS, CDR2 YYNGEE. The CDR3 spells CASSVGNWNTGELFF. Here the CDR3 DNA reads TGTGCCAGCAGCGTAGGAAACTGGAACACCGGGGAGCTGTTTTTT.

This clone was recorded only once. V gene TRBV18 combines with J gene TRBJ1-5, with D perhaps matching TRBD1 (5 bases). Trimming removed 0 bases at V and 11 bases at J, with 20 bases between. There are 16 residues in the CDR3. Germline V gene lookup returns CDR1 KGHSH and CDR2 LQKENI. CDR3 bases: TGTGCCAGCTCACCACCGACTCAGGGACGGATAGCAGCCCAGCATTTT. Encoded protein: CASSPPTQGRIAAQHF.

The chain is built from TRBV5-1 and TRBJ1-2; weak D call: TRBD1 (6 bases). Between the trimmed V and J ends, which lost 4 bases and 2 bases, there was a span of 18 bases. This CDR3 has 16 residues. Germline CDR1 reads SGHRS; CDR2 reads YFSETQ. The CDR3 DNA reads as TGCGCCAGCAGCGTGGGGACAAGAGGATCCAACTATGGCTACACCTTC. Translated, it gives CASSVGTRGSNYGYTF.

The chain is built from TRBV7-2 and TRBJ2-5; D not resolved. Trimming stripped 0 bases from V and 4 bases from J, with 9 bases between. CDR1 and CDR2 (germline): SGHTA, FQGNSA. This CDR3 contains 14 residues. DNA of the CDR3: TGTGCCAGCAGCTTAGCGTCCCCCGGAGAGACCCAGTACTTC. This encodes CASSLASPGETQYF.

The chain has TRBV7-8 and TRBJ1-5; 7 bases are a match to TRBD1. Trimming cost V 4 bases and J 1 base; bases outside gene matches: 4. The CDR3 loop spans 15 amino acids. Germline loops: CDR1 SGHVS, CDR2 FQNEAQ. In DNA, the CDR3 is TGTGCCAGCAGCTGGGAGGGGGCGAGCAATCAGCCCCAGCATTTT. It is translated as CASSWEGASNQPQHF. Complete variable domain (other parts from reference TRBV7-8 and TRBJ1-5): GAGVSQSPRYKVAKRGQDVALRCDPISGHVSLFWYQQALGQGPEFLTYFQNEAQLDKSGLPSDRFFAERPEGSVSTLKIQRTQQEDSAVYLCASSWEGASNQPQHFGDGTRLSIL.

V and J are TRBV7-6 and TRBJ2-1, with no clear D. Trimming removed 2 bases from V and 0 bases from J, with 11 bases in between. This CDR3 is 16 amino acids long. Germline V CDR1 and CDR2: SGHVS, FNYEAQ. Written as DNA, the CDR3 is TGTGCCAGCAGCTTATTAGGCAGCGTCTCCTACAATGAGCAGTTCTTC. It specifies CASSLLGSVSYNEQFF.

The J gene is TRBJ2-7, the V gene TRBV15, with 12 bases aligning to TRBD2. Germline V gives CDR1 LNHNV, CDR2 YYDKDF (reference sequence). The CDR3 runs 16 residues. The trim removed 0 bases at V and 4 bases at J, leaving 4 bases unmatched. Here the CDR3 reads CATSRDRLAGVYEQYF. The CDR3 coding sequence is TGTGCCACCAGCAGAGATCGACTAGCGGGAGTTTACGAGCAGTACTTC.